The clone carrying this TCR beta chain has more than one count but fewer than ten. Its cognate antigen is unknown. This sample is part of a study of early T cells in non-severe SARS-CoV-2 infection. The wider study: The input, bulk RNA from unsorted whole blood, was sequenced, and chains were unpaired. Study conclusions and caveats: Anti-spike CD8 responses were favored in VDJdb matching, and private and CD4 specificities were missed.

This CDR3 spans 13 amino acids. Germline V gene sequence: CDR1 SGDLS, CDR2 YYNGEE. With V trimmed by 3 bases and J by 6 bases, 2 bases remained unmatched. Researchers tagged individual cDNA molecules with unique molecular identifiers. A single record per CDR3 protein comes from TCRdb applying MiXCR to the 5' RACE reads. The sample comprises about 69,000 distinct CDR3 sequences, around 4.2% of which are singletons, and around 3.4% rests with the top ten. Sequencing used whole blood, obtained at baseline. This rearrangement joins TRBV9 to TRBJ2-7; 11 bases align to TRBD1. The TCR sequence derives from an adult who was a healthcare worker with PCR-confirmed SARS-CoV-2 infection or an uninfected control (not recorded which). The donor label of this sample is uncertain. This CDR3 reads CASSGTGGGEQYF. In nucleotides, the CDR3 is TGTGCCAGCAGCGGGACAGGGGGCGGCGAGCAGTACTTC.